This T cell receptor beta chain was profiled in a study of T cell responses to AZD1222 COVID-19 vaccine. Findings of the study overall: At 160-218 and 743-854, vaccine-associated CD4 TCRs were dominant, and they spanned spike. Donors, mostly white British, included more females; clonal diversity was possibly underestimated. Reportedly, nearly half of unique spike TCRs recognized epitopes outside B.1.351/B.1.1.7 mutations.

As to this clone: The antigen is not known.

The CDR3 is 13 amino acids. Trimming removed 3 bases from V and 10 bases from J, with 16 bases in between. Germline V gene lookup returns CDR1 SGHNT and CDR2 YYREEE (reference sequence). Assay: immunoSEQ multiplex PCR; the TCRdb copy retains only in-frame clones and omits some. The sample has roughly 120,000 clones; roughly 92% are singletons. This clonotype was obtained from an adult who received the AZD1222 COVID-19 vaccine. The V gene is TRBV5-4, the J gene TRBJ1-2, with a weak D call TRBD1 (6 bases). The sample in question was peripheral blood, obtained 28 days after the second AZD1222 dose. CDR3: CASSYWEGGTYTF. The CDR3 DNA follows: TGTGCCAGCAGCTATTGGGAGGGGGGAACCTACACCTTC.